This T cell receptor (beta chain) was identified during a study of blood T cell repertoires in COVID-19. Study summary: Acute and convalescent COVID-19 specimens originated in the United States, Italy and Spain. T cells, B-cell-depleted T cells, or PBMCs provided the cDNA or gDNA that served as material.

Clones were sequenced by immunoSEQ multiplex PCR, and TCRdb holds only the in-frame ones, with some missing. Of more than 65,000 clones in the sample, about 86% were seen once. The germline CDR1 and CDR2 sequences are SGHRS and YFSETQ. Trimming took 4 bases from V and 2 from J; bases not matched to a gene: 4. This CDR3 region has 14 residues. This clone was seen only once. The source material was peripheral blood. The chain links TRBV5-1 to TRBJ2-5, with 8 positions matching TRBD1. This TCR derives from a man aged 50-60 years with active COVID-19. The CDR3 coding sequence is TGCGCCAGCAGCGGTACAGGGGGACAAGAGACCCAGTACTTC. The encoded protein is CASSGTGGQETQYF.